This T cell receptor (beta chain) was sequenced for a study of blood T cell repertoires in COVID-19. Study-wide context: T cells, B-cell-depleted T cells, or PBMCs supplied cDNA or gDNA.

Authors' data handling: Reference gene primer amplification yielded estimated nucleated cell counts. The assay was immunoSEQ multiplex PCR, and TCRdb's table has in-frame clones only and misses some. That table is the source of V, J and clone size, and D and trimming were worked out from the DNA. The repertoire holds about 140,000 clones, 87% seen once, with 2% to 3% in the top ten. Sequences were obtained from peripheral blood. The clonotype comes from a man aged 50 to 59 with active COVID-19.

The CDR3: CASSGRQLETDTQYF. The CDR3 nucleotides read TGTGCCAGCTCAGGGAGACAACTCGAGACAGATACGCAGTATTTT. This chain connects TRBV18 to TRBJ2-3, with D possibly being TRBD2 (5 bases). The CDR3 is 15 amino acids. The germline V and J ends were trimmed by 5 bases and 3 bases, with 15 bases remaining between them. Germline loops: CDR1 KGHSH, CDR2 LQKENI.